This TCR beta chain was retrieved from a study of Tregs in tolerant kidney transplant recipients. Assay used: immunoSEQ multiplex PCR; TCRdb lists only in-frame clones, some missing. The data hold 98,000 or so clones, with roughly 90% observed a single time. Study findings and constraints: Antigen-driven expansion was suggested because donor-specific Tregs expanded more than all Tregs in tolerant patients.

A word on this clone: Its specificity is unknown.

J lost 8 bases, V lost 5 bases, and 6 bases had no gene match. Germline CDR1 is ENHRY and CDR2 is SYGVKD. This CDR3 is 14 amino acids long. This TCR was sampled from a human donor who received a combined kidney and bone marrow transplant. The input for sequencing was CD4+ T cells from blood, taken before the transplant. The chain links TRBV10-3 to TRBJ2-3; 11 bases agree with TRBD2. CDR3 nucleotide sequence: TGTGCCATCAGTTTAGCGGGAGGGCCGGGTACGCAGTATTTT. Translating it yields CAISLAGGPGTQYF.